This entry is about one T cell receptor beta chain. CDR1 and CDR2 from the germline V gene are SGHDT and YYEEEE. The CDR3 has 16 residues. Trimming removed 0 bases from V and 0 bases from J, with 10 bases in between. This specimen comes from a study of blood T cell repertoires in COVID-19. About the study: PBMCs, B-cell-depleted T cells, or T cells were the source of the cDNA or gDNA that made up the material.

In the original processing: The authors estimated nucleated cell counts from reference gene primer amplification. Assay: immunoSEQ multiplex PCR; the TCRdb copy retains only in-frame clones and omits some. V, J and clone size reflect that table, while D and trimming were determined from the DNA. The sample shows more than 150,000 clones, approximately 84% of them seen only once. The clonotype comes from a woman between 50 and 59 years old who had recovered from COVID-19. Sequencing was carried out using PBMCs or T cells enriched from blood (not recorded which). The chain combines TRBV5-6 with TRBJ2-1, with D perhaps TRBD1 (5 bases). CDR3 nucleotide sequence: TGTGCCAGCAGCTTGGAGCACAGGAGCTCCTACAATGAGCAGTTCTTC. It is translated as CASSLEHRSSYNEQFF.